What follows are 8 T cell receptor beta chains derived from one specimen sequenced in a study of control samples from healthy donors and cancer patients. The table came from immunoSEQ multiplex PCR; TCRdb's copy has only in-frame clones and leaves some out. The sample records 90,000 to 100,000 clones, 65% to 85% being singletons. Sequencing was carried out using PBMCs. The origin of the receptors is a man in his 70s with lung cancer.

The chain uses TRBV5-6 and TRBJ2-7; tentative D call: TRBD1 (6 bases). Trimming left V 4 bases short and J 0 bases short, with 14 bases between. Germline V gives CDR1 SGHDT, CDR2 YYEEEE. The CDR3 sequence is 15 residues long. CDR3 sequence reads: CASSVGHLTSYEQYF. CDR3 nucleotide sequence: TGTGCCAGCAGCGTGGGACACCTCACCTCCTACGAGCAGTACTTC.

Many counts were recorded for this clone. The V call is TRBV7-9, the J call TRBJ2-7; 9 bases are shared with TRBD1. There are 15 residues in the CDR3. Germline loops: CDR1 SEHNR, CDR2 FQNEAQ (reference sequence). Trimming at V came to 5 bases and at J to 9 bases, leaving 14 bases not matched to a gene. The CDR3 DNA follows: TGTGCCAGCAGCCTCACCGGGACAGGGAGGTCCGGGCAGTACTTC. It specifies CASSLTGTGRSGQYF.

V usage is TRBV27 and J usage is TRBJ2-5; TRBD1 agrees at 9 bases. With V trimmed by 6 bases and J by 4 bases, 3 bases remained unmatched. Germline V lookup: CDR1 MNHEY, CDR2 SMNVEV (reference sequence). The CDR3 is 13 residues long. The CDR3 loop is CASRTGGGETQYF. The DNA of the CDR3 is TGTGCCAGCAGGACAGGGGGGGGAGAGACCCAGTACTTC.

This clone was seen at least ten times. This chain joins TRBV14 and TRBJ2-7, with TRBD2 matching over 11 bases. V was clipped by 4 bases and J by 7 bases; unmatched bases: 3. The length of the CDR3 is 13 residues. From germline, CDR1 is SGHDN and CDR2 FVKESK. The CDR3 loop reads CASSPRTSGEQYF. CDR3 coding DNA: TGTGCCAGCAGCCCCCGGACTAGCGGGGAGCAGTACTTC.

The chain links TRBV5-6 to TRBJ2-7; TRBD2 might be the D (5 bases). From germline, CDR1 is SGHDT and CDR2 YYEEEE. This CDR3 has 14 residues. V lost 3 bases and J lost 0, with 10 bases in between. CDR3 sequence: CASSSRDDSYEQYF. The CDR3, as DNA: TGTGCCAGCAGCTCCCGGGATGACTCCTACGAGCAGTACTTC.

V and J are TRBV28 and TRBJ1-4, with D tentatively TRBD1 (6 bases). This CDR3 is 14 amino acids long. With 4 bases removed from V and 0 bases from J, the gap between germline ends came to 6 bases. Germline lookup yields CDR1 MDHEN and CDR2 SYDVKM. The CDR3 DNA reads as TGTGCCAGCAGTTGGGACACAACTAATGAAAAACTGTTTTTT. It specifies CASSWDTTNEKLFF.

The chain employs TRBV23-1 and TRBJ1-4; TRBD1 matches 9 bases. TRBV23-1 is filed as an ORF, its function uncertain. This CDR3 region has 20 residues. Losses at the gene ends were 9 bases for V and 0 bases for J; bases not matched to a gene: 20. This CDR3 reads CASHHTVPGTGPATNEKLFF. The CDR3 nucleotides read TGCGCCAGTCATCACACCGTTCCCGGGACAGGGCCTGCAACTAATGAAAAACTGTTTTTT.

The chain has TRBV30 and TRBJ1-3; D ambiguous. Germline V lookup: CDR1 GTSNPN, CDR2 SVGIG (reference sequence). The ends were cut back, 0 bases at V and 2 bases at J, with 8 bases in the middle. The CDR3 sequence is 14 residues long. The DNA of the CDR3 is TGTGCCTGGAGTGTAGCCCCCCCTGGAAACACCATATATTTT. Amino acids: CAWSVAPPGNTIYF.